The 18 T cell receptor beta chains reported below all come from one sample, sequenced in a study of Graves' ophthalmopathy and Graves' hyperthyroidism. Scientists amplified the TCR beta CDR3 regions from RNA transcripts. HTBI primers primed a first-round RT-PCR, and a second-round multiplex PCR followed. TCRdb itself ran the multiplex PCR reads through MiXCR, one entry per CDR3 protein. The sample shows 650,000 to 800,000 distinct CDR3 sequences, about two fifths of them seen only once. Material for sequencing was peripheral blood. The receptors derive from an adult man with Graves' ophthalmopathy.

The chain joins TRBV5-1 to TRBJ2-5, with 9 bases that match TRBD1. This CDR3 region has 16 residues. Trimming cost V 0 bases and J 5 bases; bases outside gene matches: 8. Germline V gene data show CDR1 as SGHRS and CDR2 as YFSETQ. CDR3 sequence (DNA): TGCGCCAGCAGCTTGGGGGCCACAGGGGGCGTGGAGACCCAGTACTTC. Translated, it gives CASSLGATGGVETQYF.

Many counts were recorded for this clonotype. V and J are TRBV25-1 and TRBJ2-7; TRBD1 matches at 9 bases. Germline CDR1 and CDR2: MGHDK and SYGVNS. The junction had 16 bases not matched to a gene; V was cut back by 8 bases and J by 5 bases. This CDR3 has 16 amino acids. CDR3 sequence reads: CASSPPTGQGFHEQYF. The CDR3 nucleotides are TGTGCCAGCTCCCCACCAACGGGACAGGGATTCCACGAGCAGTACTTC.

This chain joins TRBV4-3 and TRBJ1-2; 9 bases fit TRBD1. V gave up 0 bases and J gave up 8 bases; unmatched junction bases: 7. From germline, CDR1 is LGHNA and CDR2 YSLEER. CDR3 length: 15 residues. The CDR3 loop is CASSQDLWTGEGYTF. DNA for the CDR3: TGCGCCAGCAGCCAAGATTTGTGGACAGGGGAAGGCTACACCTTC.

CDR3 sequence reads: CASSSGGLSGNTIYF. Here the CDR3 DNA reads TGTGCCAGCAGTTCGGGGGGCCTCTCTGGAAACACCATATATTTT. This sequence joins TRBV6-5 and TRBJ1-3, with a tentative D call TRBD1 (6 bases). This CDR3 has 15 amino acids. Germline values: CDR1 MNHEY, CDR2 SVGAGI. Trimming took 4 bases from V and 0 from J, leaving 10 bases between them.

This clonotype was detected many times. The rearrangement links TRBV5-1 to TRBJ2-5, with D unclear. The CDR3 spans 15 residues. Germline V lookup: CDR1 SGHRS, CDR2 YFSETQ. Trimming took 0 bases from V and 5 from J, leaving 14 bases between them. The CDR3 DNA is TGCGCCAGCAGCTTGGGACAATTGGATCGGGAGACCCAGTACTTC. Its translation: CASSLGQLDRETQYF.

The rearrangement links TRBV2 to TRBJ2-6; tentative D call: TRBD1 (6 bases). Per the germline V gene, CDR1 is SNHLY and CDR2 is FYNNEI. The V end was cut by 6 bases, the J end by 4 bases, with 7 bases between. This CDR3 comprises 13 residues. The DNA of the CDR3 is TGTGCCAGCAGCGGGACAGGGGCCAACGTCCTGACTTTC. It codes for CASSGTGANVLTF. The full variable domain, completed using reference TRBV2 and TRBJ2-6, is EPEVTQTPSHQVTQMGQEVILRCVPISNHLYFYWYRQILGQKVEFLVSFYNNEISEKSEIFDDQFSVERPDGSNFTLKIRSTKLEDSAMYFCASSGTGANVLTFGAGSRLTVL.

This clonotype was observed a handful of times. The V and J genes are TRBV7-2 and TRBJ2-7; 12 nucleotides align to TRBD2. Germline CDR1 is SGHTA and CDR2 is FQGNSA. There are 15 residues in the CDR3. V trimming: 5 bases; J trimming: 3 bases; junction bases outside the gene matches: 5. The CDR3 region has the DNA TGTGCCAGCAGCCCGCGACTAGCGGGGGTCTACGAGCAGTACTTC. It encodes CASSPRLAGVYEQYF.

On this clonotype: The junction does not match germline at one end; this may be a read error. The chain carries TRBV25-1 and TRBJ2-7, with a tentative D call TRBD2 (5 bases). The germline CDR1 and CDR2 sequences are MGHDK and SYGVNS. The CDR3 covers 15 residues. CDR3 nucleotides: TGTACCAGCAACCAAGATCCTAGCTCCCTACGCGAGCAGTACTTC. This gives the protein CTSNQDPSSLREQYF.

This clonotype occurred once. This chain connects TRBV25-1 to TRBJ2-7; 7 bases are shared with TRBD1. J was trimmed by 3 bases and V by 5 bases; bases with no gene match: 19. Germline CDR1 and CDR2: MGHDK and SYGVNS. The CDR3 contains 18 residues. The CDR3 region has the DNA TGTGCCAGCAGTTCGGGGAGACAGGGATCCCAAAAACACTACGAGCAGTACTTC. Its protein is CASSSGRQGSQKHYEQYF.

The CDR3 region is CSQGDRGQDGYTF. The CDR3 DNA follows: TGCAGCCAAGGGGACAGGGGGCAAGATGGCTACACCTTC. This chain links TRBV29-1 with TRBJ1-2, with 12 bases that match TRBD1. The V gene's germline CDR1 is SQVTM and CDR2 ANQGSEA. V was clipped by 8 bases and J by 6 bases; unmatched bases: 7. The CDR3 is 13 amino acids.

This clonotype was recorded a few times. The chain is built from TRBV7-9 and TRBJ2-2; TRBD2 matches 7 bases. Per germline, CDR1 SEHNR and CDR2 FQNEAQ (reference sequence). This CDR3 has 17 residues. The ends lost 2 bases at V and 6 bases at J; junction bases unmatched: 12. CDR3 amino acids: CASSLLVRETWAGELFF. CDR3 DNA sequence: TGTGCCAGCAGCTTATTGGTGCGGGAGACCTGGGCCGGGGAGCTGTTTTTT. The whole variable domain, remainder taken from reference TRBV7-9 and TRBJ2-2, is DTGVSQNPRHKITKRGQNVTFRCDPISEHNRLYWYRQTLGQGPEFLTYFQNEAQLEKSRLLSDRFSAERPKGSFSTLEIQRTEQGDSAMYLCASSLLVRETWAGELFFGEGSRLTVL.

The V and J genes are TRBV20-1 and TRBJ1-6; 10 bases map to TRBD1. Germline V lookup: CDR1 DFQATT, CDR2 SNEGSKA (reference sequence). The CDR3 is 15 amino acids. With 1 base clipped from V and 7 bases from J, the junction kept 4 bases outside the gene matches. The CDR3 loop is CSARGTGGGNSPLHF. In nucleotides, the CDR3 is TGCAGTGCTAGAGGGACAGGGGGTGGGAATTCACCCCTCCACTTT.

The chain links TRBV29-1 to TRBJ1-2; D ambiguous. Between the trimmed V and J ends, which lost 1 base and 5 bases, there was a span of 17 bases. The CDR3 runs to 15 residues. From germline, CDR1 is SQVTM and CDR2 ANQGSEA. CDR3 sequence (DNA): TGCAGCGTTGAAGGAGTCCGGCGACCACAGTATGGCTACACCTTC. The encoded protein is CSVEGVRRPQYGYTF.

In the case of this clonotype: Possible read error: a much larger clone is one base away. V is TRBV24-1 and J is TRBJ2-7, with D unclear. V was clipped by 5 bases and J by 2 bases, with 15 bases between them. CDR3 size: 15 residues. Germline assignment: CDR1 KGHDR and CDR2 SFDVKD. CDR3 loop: CATSAKDGPTYEQYF. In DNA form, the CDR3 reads TGTGCCACCAGTGCCAAAGACGGGCCAACCTACGAGCAGTACTTC.

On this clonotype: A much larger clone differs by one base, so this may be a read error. The CDR3: CASSLDQHTGAFF. The CDR3 nucleotides are TGTGCCAGCAGTTTAGACCAGCACACTGGAGCTTTCTTT. This chain joins TRBV12-3 or TRBV12-4 and TRBJ1-1; D not resolved. The CDR3 is 13 amino acids.

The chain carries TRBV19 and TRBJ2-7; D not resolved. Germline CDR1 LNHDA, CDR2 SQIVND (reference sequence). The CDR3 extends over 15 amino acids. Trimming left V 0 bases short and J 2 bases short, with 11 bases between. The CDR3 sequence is CASSIDLRQTYEQYF. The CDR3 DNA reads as TGTGCCAGTAGTATAGATCTACGGCAGACCTACGAGCAGTACTTC.

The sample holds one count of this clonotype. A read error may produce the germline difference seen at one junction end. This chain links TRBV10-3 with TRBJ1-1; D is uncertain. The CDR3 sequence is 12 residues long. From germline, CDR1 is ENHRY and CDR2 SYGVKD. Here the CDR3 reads CASSSFADEAFF. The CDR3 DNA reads TGTGCCAGCAGTTCTTTTGCAGATGAAGCTTTCTTT.

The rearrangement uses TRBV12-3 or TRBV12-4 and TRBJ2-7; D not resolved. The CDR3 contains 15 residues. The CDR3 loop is CASGLTLRSFHEQYF. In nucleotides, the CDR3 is TGTGCTAGTGGTTTAACCCTGAGAAGTTTCCACGAGCAGTACTTC.